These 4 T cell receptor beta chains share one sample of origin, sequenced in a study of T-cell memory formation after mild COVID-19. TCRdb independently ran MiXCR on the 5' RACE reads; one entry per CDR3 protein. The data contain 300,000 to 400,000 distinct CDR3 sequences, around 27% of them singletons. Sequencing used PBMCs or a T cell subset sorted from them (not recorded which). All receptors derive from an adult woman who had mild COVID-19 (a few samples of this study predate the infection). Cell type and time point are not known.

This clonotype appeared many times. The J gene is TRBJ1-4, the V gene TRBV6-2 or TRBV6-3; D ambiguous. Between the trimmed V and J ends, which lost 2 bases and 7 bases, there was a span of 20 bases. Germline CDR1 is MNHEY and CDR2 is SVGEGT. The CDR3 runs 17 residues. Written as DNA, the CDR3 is TGTGCCAGCAGTTACGCGTTCGGAGGCCCCGCGGGTGAAAAACTGTTTTTT. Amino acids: CASSYAFGGPAGEKLFF.

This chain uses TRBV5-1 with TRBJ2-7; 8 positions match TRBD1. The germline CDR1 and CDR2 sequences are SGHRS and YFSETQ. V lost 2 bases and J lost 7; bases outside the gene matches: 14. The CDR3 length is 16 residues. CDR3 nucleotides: TGCGCCAGCAGCTTCGGCGGGACAGGCGTCGGGCGGGAGCAGTACTTC. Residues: CASSFGGTGVGREQYF.

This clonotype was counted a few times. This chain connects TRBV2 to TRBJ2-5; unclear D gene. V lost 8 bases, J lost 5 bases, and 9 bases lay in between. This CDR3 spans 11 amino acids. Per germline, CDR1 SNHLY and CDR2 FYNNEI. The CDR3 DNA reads TGTGCCAGCCTGATCGGGGAGACCCAGTACTTC. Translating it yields CASLIGETQYF.

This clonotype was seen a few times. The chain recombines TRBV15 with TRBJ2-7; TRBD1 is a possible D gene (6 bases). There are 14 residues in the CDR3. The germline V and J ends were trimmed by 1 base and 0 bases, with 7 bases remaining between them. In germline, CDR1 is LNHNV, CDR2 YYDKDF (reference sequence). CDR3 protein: CATSRVDSSYEQYF. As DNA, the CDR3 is TGTGCCACCAGCAGAGTGGACAGCTCCTACGAGCAGTACTTC.